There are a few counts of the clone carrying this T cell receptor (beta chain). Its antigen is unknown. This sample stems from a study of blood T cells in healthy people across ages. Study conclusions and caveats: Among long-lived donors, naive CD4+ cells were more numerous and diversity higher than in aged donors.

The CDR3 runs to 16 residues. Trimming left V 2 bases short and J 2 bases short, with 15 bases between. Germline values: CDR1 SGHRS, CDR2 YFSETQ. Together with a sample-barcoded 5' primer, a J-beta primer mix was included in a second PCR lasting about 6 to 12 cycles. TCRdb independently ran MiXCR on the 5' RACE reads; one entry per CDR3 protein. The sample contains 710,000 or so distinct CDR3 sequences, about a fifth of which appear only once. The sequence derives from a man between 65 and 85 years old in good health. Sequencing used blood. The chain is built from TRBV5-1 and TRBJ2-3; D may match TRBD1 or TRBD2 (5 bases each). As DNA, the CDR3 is TGCGCCAGCAGCTTAAACGGGGCTGTGACCACAGATACGCAGTATTTT. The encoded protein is CASSLNGAVTTDTQYF.